The 22 T cell receptor beta chains below were found in one sample sequenced in a study of cytotoxic CD8 clonotypes in ibrutinib-treated CLL. Repertoires were generated with immunoSEQ multiplex PCR, while TCRdb's copy carries only in-frame clones and drops some. The data hold nearly 85,000 clones, with roughly 80% observed a single time. The sequencing used PBMCs, collected after 12 months of ibrutinib treatment. These receptors were taken from a human donor with chronic lymphocytic leukemia.

This rearrangement joins TRBV5-5 to TRBJ1-6; D ambiguous. The length of the CDR3 is 15 residues. Trimming removed 0 bases from V and 7 bases from J, with 11 bases in between. The germline gives CDR1 SGHKS, CDR2 YYEKEE (reference sequence). In nucleotides, the CDR3 is TGTGCCAGCAGCTTGGGGCGGGTGCCCAATTCACCCCTCCACTTT. Protein: CASSLGRVPNSPLHF.

The rearrangement joins TRBV5-1 to TRBJ1-1; a possible D gene is TRBD1 (6 bases). CDR1 SGHRS and CDR2 YFSETQ come from the germline V gene. CDR3 size: 15 residues. Trimming took 4 bases from V and 4 from J, leaving 17 bases between them. CDR3: CASSPKTGMGTEAFF. CDR3 DNA sequence: TGCGCCAGCAGCCCAAAAACAGGGATGGGCACTGAAGCTTTCTTT.

This clone has ten or more counts. This sequence joins TRBV6-5 and TRBJ2-3; D unclear. Per germline, CDR1 MNHEY and CDR2 SVGAGI. The V end was cut by 2 bases, the J end by 2 bases, with 8 bases between. CDR3 length: 14 residues. The CDR3 reads CASSYGVNTDTQYF. The CDR3 DNA follows: TGTGCCAGCAGTTACGGGGTAAACACAGATACGCAGTATTTT.

The rearrangement uses TRBV4-1 and TRBJ2-6; D ambiguous. This CDR3 spans 18 amino acids. The ends were cut back, 0 bases at V and 0 bases at J, with 12 bases in the middle. Germline V gene sequence: CDR1 MGHRA, CDR2 YSYEKL. CDR3 region: CASSQDSTRISGANVLTF. DNA for the CDR3: TGCGCCAGCAGCCAAGATTCGACCCGTATCTCTGGGGCCAACGTCCTGACTTTC.

This rearrangement joins TRBV11-2 to TRBJ1-4; D gene uncertain. The CDR3 contains 12 residues. V lost 3 bases, J lost 5 bases, and 4 bases lay in between. Germline assignment: CDR1 SGHAT and CDR2 FQNNGV. CDR3 DNA sequence: TGTGCCAGCAGCTTCTTCAATGAAAAACTGTTTTTT. Translating gives CASSFFNEKLFF. The full variable domain, its missing parts supplied by reference TRBV11-2 and TRBJ1-4, is EAGVAQSPRYKIIEKRQSVAFWCNPISGHATLYWYQQILGQGPKLLIQFQNNGVVDDSQLPKDRFSAERLKGVDSTLKIQPAKLEDSAVYLCASSFFNEKLFFGSGTQLSVL.

This clone came up a few times. J is TRBJ2-3 and V is TRBV6-6; TRBD1 is a possible D gene (6 bases). The germline gives CDR1 MNHNY, CDR2 SVGAGI (reference sequence). The CDR3 spans 16 residues. Between the trimmed V and J ends, which lost 0 bases and 6 bases, there was a span of 16 bases. This chain's CDR3 is CASSYSAGVYGDTQYF. CDR3 DNA sequence: TGTGCCAGCAGTTACTCGGCAGGGGTATACGGTGATACGCAGTATTTT.

A note on this clone: Other DNA sequences of this sample code for an identical CDR3. This chain joins TRBV18 and TRBJ1-2, with D maybe TRBD1 (5 bases). Germline loops: CDR1 KGHSH, CDR2 LQKENI. Trimming took 3 bases from V and 8 from J, leaving 13 bases between them. The CDR3 has 13 residues. CDR3 sequence: CASSPTGPEGYTF. The CDR3 nucleotides read TGTGCCAGCTCACCGACGGGACCTGAGGGCTACACCTTC. Using reference TRBV18 and TRBJ1-2 for the parts outside the CDR3, the full variable domain is NAGVMQNPRHLVRRRGQEARLRCSPMKGHSHVYWYRQLPEEGLKFMVYLQKENIIDESGMPKERFSAEFPKEGPSILRIQQVVRGDSAAYFCASSPTGPEGYTFGSGTRLTVV.

The chain has TRBV10-3 and TRBJ2-3; 10 nucleotides match TRBD1. V lost 2 bases, J lost 3 bases, and 2 bases stayed unmatched. The CDR3 length is 15 residues. Germline assignment: CDR1 ENHRY and CDR2 SYGVKD. The CDR3 sequence is CAISEGQGGTDTQYF. The CDR3 DNA follows: TGTGCCATCAGTGAGGGACAGGGGGGAACAGATACGCAGTATTTT.

V is TRBV5-5 and J is TRBJ1-4, with D unresolved. From germline, CDR1 is SGHKS and CDR2 YYEKEE (reference sequence). The CDR3 is 14 residues long. Trimming took 4 bases from V and 0 from J, leaving 7 bases between them. The CDR3 here is CASSTTATNEKLFF. The CDR3 coding sequence is TGTGCCAGCAGCACGACCGCAACTAATGAAAAACTGTTTTTT.

The chain combines TRBV27 with TRBJ1-5; D is ambiguous. The V end was cut by 4 bases, the J end by 9 bases, with 10 bases between. The CDR3 contains 12 residues. In germline, CDR1 is MNHEY, CDR2 SMNVEV (reference sequence). This CDR3 reads CASSSPLGPQHF. The CDR3 DNA is TGTGCCAGCAGTTCCCCCCTAGGGCCCCAGCATTTT.

The V and J genes are TRBV6-1 and TRBJ2-7, with TRBD2 as a possible D gene (6 bases). Deletions cut 7 bases from V and 0 bases from J, with 13 bases between. This CDR3 contains 14 residues. CDR1 is MNHNS and CDR2 is SASEGT in the germline V gene. The CDR3 region is CASTQGRSSYEQYF. The CDR3 nucleotides are TGTGCCAGCACCCAAGGGAGGTCCTCCTACGAGCAGTACTTC.

This chain uses TRBV28 with TRBJ1-3; D unresolved. This CDR3 has 19 amino acids. From germline, CDR1 is MDHEN and CDR2 SYDVKM. V gave up 3 bases and J gave up 0 bases, with 21 bases separating them. DNA of the CDR3: TGTGCCAGCAGTTTTCTCGGTGAGGGCAGCGCAGACTCTGGAAACACCATATATTTT. This translates into CASSFLGEGSADSGNTIYF.

This chain connects TRBV4-2 to TRBJ2-1; D tentatively fits TRBD1 or TRBD2 (5 bases each). The CDR3 sequence is 16 residues long. V lost 0 bases and J lost 2, with 11 bases in between. Looked up from germline, CDR1 is LGHNA and CDR2 is YNFKEQ. The DNA of the CDR3 is TGTGCCAGCAGCCAAGATGGTGGGACGGCCTACAATGAGCAGTTCTTC. Its translation: CASSQDGGTAYNEQFF.

The V gene is TRBV7-2, the J gene TRBJ2-1, with D perhaps TRBD1 (5 bases). The V end was cut by 4 bases, the J end by 3 bases, with 16 bases between. Germline CDR1 and CDR2: SGHTA and FQGNSA. This CDR3 comprises 16 residues. CDR3 in amino acids: CASSSPDSLHYNEQFF. CDR3 sequence (DNA): TGTGCCAGCAGCTCCCCTGACAGCCTACACTACAATGAGCAGTTCTTC.

V is TRBV28 and J is TRBJ2-3; no definite D call. CDR3 length: 15 amino acids. The V gene lost 1 base and the J gene lost 6 bases, with 14 bases spanning the gap. The germline V gene encodes CDR1 MDHEN and CDR2 SYDVKM. CDR3 DNA sequence: TGTGCCAGCAGTTTATCCCCCAGTAATACGGATACGCAGTATTTT. This sequence encodes CASSLSPSNTDTQYF.

The rearrangement joins TRBV5-1 to TRBJ2-5; D is undetermined. This CDR3 has 16 residues. Trimming removed 4 bases from V and 7 bases from J, with 23 bases in between. Germline V gene lookup returns CDR1 SGHRS and CDR2 YFSETQ. The CDR3: CASSPLLGPAFPTQYF. The CDR3 nucleotides read TGCGCCAGCAGCCCCCTTCTCGGGCCTGCATTTCCGACCCAGTACTTC. Looking up the rest from reference TRBV5-1 and TRBJ2-5 gives the full variable domain: KAGVTQTPRYLIKTRGQQVTLSCSPISGHRSVSWYQQTPGQGLQFLFEYFSETQRNKGNFPGRFSGRQFSNSRSEMNVSTLELGDSALYLCASSPLLGPAFPTQYFGPGTRLLVL.

The J gene is TRBJ1-5, the V gene TRBV2; TRBD1 aligns across 10 bases. The J segment lost 4 bases and the V segment lost 7 bases, leaving 4 bases of the junction unmatched. Germline V gene lookup returns CDR1 SNHLY and CDR2 FYNNEI. The CDR3 covers 14 residues. CDR3 bases: TGTGCCAGCACAGGACAGGGGGATAATCAGCCCCAGCATTTT. Translation gives CASTGQGDNQPQHF. The full variable domain, completed using reference TRBV2 and TRBJ1-5, is EPEVTQTPSHQVTQMGQEVILRCVPISNHLYFYWYRQILGQKVEFLVSFYNNEISEKSEIFDDQFSVERPDGSNFTLKIRSTKLEDSAMYFCASTGQGDNQPQHFGDGTRLSIL.

This clone was seen only a few times. The V call is TRBV5-1, the J call TRBJ2-2; 9 bases are a match to TRBD2. CDR1 and CDR2 (germline): SGHRS, YFSETQ. V gave up 3 bases and J gave up 1 base; unmatched junction bases: 4. The CDR3 sequence is 16 residues long. The CDR3 reads CASSSGTSLNTGELFF. CDR3 nucleotides: TGCGCCAGCAGCTCCGGGACTAGCCTGAACACCGGGGAGCTGTTTTTT.

In the case of this clone: One end of the junction is discordant with germline, which a read error may explain. This chain connects TRBV20-1 to TRBJ1-2; TRBD1 might be the D (5 bases). The CDR3 is 10 amino acids. CDR1 is DFQATT and CDR2 is SNEGSKA in the germline V gene (reference sequence). The CDR3 DNA follows: TGCAGTGCTAGAGATCGGGGCGTGCCCTTC. Protein: CSARDRGVPF.

The chain has TRBV10-3 and TRBJ1-1; D remains ambiguous. From germline, CDR1 is ENHRY and CDR2 SYGVKD. With 4 bases removed from V and 1 base from J, the gap between germline ends came to 4 bases. The CDR3 is 12 residues long. The DNA of the CDR3 is TGTGCCATCAGTGGCCAGAACACTGAAGCTTTCTTT. Translated: CAISGQNTEAFF.

The J gene is TRBJ2-3, the V gene TRBV6-5; 8 bases match TRBD2. Germline values: CDR1 MNHEY, CDR2 SVGAGI. CDR3 length: 14 residues. J gave up 4 bases and V 7 bases, and 7 bases lay outside the gene matches. The DNA for the CDR3 is TGTGCCAGCAATCGCGGGGGGCTGGCAGATACGCAGTATTTT. Protein product: CASNRGGLADTQYF.

The V call is TRBV6-6, the J call TRBJ1-4, with D possibly TRBD1 on 6 matching bases. The CDR3 sequence is 13 residues long. The V end was cut by 2 bases, the J end by 13 bases, with 14 bases between. Germline lookup yields CDR1 MNHNY and CDR2 SVGAGI (reference sequence). CDR3 sequence reads: CASSYGGTRGLFF. The CDR3 DNA reads TGTGCCAGCAGTTACGGGGGCACTAGGGGACTGTTTTTT.